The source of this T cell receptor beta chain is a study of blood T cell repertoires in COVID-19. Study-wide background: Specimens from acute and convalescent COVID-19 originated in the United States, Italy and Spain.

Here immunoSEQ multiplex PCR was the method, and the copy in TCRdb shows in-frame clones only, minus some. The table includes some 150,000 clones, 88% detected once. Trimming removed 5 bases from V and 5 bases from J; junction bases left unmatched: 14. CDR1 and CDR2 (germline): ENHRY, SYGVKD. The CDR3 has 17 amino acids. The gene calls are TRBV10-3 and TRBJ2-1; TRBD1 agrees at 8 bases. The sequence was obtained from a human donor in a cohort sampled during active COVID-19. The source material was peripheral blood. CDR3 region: CAISRYSGTGVNNEQFF. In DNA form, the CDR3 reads TGTGCCATCAGTCGATATTCCGGGACAGGAGTTAACAATGAGCAGTTCTTC.